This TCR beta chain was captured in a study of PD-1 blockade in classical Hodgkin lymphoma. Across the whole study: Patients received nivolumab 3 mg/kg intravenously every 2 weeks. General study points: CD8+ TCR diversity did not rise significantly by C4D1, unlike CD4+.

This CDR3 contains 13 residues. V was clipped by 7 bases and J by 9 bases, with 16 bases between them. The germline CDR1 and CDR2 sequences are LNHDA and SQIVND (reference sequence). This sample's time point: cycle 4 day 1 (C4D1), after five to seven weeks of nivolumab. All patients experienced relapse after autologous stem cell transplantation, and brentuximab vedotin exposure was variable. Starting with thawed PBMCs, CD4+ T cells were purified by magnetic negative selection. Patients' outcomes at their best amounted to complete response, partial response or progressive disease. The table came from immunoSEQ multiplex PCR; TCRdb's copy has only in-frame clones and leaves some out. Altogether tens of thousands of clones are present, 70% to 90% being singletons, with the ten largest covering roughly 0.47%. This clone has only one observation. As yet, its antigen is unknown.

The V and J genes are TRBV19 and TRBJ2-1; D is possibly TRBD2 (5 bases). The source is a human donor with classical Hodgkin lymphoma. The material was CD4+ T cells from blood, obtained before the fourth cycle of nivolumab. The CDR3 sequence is CASKFPSRGEQFF. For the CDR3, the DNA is TGTGCCAGTAAGTTCCCAAGCCGGGGTGAGCAGTTCTTC.